The clone carrying this T cell receptor beta chain has ten or more counts. Quantitative molecular-barcoded 5'-RACE generated the TCR beta libraries. TCRdb reprocessed the 5' RACE reads via MiXCR and lists one record per CDR3 protein. The table lists hundreds of thousands of distinct CDR3 sequences, 15% to 25% of them singletons, with around 8% in the top ten. The sample comes from a study of CD8 T cells in ankylosing spondylitis. CDR3 length equals 20 residues. Germline V gene lookup returns CDR1 MDHEN and CDR2 SYDVKM. The junction had 15 bases not matched to a gene; V was cut back by 5 bases and J by 5 bases.

Input material: blood, either unsorted or a sorted T cell fraction (not recorded which). The origin of this receptor is a male donor with ankylosing spondylitis or in good health (not recorded which). The chain recombines TRBV28 with TRBJ2-1; 16 bases are a match to TRBD2. In DNA, the CDR3 is TGTGCCAGCAGTGCGTTATTGCCGGGACTAGCGGGAGGGACAAACAATGAGCAGTTCTTC. Amino acid sequence: CASSALLPGLAGGTNNEQFF.